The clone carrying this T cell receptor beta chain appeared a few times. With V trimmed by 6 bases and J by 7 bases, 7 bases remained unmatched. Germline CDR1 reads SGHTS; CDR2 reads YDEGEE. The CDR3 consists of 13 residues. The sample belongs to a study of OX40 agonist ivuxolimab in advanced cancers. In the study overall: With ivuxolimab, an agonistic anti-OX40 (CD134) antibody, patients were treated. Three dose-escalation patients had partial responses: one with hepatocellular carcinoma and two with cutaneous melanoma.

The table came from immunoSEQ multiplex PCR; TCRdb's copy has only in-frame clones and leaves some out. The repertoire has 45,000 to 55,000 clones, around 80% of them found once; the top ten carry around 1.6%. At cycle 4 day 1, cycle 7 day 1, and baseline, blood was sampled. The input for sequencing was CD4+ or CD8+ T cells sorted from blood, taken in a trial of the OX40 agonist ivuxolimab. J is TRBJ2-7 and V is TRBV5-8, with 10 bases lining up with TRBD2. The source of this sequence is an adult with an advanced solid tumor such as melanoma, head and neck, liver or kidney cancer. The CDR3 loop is CASTTGLAREQYF. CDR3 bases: TGTGCCAGCACCACGGGACTAGCGAGGGAGCAGTACTTC. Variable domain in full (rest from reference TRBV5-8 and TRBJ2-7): EAGVTQSPTHLIKTRGQQATLRCSPISGHTSVYWYQQALGLGLQFLLWYDEGEERNRGNFPPRFSGRQFPNYSSELNVNALELEDSALYLCASTTGLAREQYFGPGTRLTVT.